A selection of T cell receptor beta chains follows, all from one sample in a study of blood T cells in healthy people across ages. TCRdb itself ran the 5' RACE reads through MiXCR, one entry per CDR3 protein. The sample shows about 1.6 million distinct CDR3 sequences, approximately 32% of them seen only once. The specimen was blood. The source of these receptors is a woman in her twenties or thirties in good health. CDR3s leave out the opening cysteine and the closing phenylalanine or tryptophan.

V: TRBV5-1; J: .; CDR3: ASSGAGTNAHEQY
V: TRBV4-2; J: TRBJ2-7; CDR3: ASSKEGIEQY
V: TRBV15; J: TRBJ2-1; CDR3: ATSRDSSTSGSSYNEQF
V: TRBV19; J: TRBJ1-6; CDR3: ASSIAGTPASPLH
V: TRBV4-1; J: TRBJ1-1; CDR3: ASSQYRGHPEAF
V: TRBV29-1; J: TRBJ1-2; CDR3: SVDIASSNYGYT
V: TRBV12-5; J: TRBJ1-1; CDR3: ASGTGGSTEAF
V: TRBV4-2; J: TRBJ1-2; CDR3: ASSQDRTPNYGYT
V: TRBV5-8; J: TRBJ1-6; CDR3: ASIPLWTGTSPLH
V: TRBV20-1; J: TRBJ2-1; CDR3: SASRTSGGSYNERF
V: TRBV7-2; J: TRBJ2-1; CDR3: ASSRRSGSAYNEQF
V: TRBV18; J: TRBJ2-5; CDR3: ASSGRDRKETQY
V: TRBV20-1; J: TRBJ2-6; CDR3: SAYHSSGANVLT
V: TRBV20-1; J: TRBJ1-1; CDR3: STRVPAEEAF
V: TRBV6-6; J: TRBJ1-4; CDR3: ASSYLNPPGAGEKLF
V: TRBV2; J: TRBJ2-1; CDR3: ASRLLADLNEQF
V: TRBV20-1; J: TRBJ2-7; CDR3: SARGQGEAYEQY
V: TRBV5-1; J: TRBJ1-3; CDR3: ASSLDSSGVSGNTIY
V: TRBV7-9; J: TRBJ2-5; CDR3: ASSPGNERAQETQY
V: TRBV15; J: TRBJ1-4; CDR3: ATMGAANEKLF
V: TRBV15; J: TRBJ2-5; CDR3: ATSGRIGGYQETQY
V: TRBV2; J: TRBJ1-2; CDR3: ASSEGLWGYT
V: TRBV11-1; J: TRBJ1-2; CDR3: ASSPRDSALYGYT
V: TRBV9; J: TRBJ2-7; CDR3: ASAVRQDSYEQY
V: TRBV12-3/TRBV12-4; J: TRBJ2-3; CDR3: ASRWDQADTEY
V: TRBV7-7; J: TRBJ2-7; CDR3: ASSPSWGPAYEQY
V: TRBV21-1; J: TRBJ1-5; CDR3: ASSRTGVSNQPQH
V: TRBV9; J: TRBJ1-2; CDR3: ASSPTSLKSLYGYT
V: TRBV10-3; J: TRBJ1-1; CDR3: AISEPRTGGVTEAF
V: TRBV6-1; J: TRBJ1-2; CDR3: ASSEDRGPNYGYT
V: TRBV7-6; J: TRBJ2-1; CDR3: ASSPELAGVSYNEQF
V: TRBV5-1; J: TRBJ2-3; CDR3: ASSTGQGSTDTQY
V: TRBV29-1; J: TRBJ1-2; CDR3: SVLKGLNYGYT
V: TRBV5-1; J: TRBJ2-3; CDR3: ASSLDGTVDTQY
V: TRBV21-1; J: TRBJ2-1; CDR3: ASSKEKGTGRNNEQF
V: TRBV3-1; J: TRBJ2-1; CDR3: ASSQGGSGRSSSYNEQF
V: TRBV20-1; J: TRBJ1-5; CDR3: SARDLKGKGNQPQH
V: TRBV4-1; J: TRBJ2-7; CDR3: ASSVHGAYEQY
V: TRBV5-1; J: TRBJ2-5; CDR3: ASMEFLKETQY
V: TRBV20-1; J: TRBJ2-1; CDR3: SGTPMTSGNYNEQF
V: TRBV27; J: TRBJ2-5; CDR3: ASRPTGGETQY
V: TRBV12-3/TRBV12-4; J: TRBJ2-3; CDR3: ANIGQGWGTDTQY
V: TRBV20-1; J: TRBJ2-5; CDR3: SASSGTSPQETQY
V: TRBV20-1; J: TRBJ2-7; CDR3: SAGGARGGAYEQY
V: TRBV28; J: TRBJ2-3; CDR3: ASSFRSGIGTQY
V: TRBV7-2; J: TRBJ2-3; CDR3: ASSSSRSGGTDTQY
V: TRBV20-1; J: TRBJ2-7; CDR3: SARDNRGGNYEQY
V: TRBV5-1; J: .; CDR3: ASSLIGTGNNEQY
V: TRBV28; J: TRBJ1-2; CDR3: ASSPRGGEGYT
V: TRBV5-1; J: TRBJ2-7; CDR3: ASSHQDRDAYEQY
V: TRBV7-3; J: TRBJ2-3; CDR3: ASSLGGYADTQY
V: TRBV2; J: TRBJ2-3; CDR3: ASSRSSSADTQY
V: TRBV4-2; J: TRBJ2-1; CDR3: ASSQESGTKWSRF
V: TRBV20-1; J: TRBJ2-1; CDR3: SARVGSGRADEQF
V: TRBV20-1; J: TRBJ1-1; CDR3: SALPPARAEAF
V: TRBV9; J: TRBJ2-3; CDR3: ASSVATTDTQY
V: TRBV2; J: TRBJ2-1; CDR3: ASSGLFSGSEQF
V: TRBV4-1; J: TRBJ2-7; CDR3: ASSQDLEGGAPYEQY
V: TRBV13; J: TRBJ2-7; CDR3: ASSFTETYEQY
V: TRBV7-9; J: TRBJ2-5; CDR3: ASSSGTDLQETQY